Sequencing of this T cell receptor beta chain was carried out in a study of blood T cell repertoires in COVID-19. The wider study: From the United States, Italy and Spain came samples of acute and convalescent COVID-19.

Participants had their cohort set by participant-reported clinical history. Authors' data handling: Estimated nucleated cell counts came from reference gene primer amplification. Data came from immunoSEQ multiplex PCR; TCRdb stores just in-frame clones and leaves some out. V and J calls and clone size are those listed in that table; D and trimming were worked out from the DNA. Of fewer than 200,000 clones listed, about 88% are singletons. This CDR3 is 12 amino acids long. Trimming stripped 5 bases from V and 8 bases from J, with 10 bases between. The rearrangement uses TRBV12-3 or TRBV12-4 and TRBJ2-1; D possibly corresponds to TRBD2 (6 bases). The TCR sequence derives from a man between 50 and 59 years old who had recovered from COVID-19. Sequenced: PBMCs or T cells enriched from blood (not recorded which). The CDR3 is CASSLGDYEQFF. CDR3 DNA: TGTGCCAGCAGTCTGGGGGACTATGAGCAGTTCTTC.